This T cell receptor beta chain is from a study of early T cells in non-severe SARS-CoV-2 infection (dated by TCRdb to the early 2020s). Some background on the complete study: TCR sequencing used bulk RNA from unsorted whole blood, so alpha and beta chains could not be paired.

The full study reports these points: VDJdb matching was skewed toward anti-spike CD8 responses and likely underestimated virus-specific expansions, missing private and CD4 specificities.

Library method: 5' RACE. Instrument used: NextSeq 500. The TCR library protocol attached unique molecular identifiers to individual cDNA molecules to correct for sequencing error and PCR bias. Both TCR alpha and beta chains were sequenced, and tight co-correlation was observed between alpha and beta sequence abundances in each sample. As for the authors' bioinformatics: Decombinator V4 was used to annotate the V gene, J gene and CDR3 of the TCR sequences. Expanded TCRs were defined as changing significantly between any two time points under a Poisson model with p below 0.0001. TCR abundances were normalised to the total number of TCRs sequenced per sample and were expressed as counts per million. TRAV1-2 paired with TRAJ12, TRAJ20 or TRAJ33 defined MAIT TCRs, while TRAV10 paired with TRAJ18 defined iNKT TCRs. VDJdb, accessed 1 November 2021, was searched for CMV, EBV and SARS-CoV-2 annotated TCRs, excluding TCRs annotated for multiple antigens. TCRdb applied fastp at Q25 and MiXCR to the public reads, then kept only in-frame beta chains. A single entry per CDR3 protein holds the most common genes and DNA from its merged rows. What appears here as the V and J calls and clone size reflects TCRdb's work, not the paper's. This sample lists tens of thousands of distinct CDR3 sequences; 5.5% to 6.5% were detected once. The ten largest clonotypes hold roughly 12% of the sample.

Set within a cohort of healthcare workers in London, UK, this nested case-control study involved weekly PCR testing of nasopharyngeal swabs along with blood sampling. Between 23 and 31 March 2020, the week of the UK lockdown, healthcare workers were enrolled and then followed up weekly for as long as 16 weeks. The germline V gene sets CDR1 to SGHTA and CDR2 to FQGTGA. The CDR3, from cysteine to phenylalanine, totals 14 residues. Only the CDR3 DNA stays, 42 bases, in frame from base 1. Trimming takes 0 bases from V and 7 bases from J, and the germline ends sit 10 bases apart. As regards this clonotype: Its antigen is still unknown. Within one base of it there is no much larger clone, and no base qualities were kept.

The specimen sequenced was whole blood. This sequence was found in an adult who was a healthcare worker with PCR-confirmed SARS-CoV-2 infection or an uninfected control (not recorded which). The chain joins TRBV7-3 to TRBJ2-1; TRBD1 is perhaps the D gene, given 5 matching bases. The nucleotide sequence reads TGTGCCAGCAGCTTAACGCAGGGTTTGAATGAGCAGTTCTTC. This is translated as CASSLTQGLNEQFF. Joined to the reference TRBV7-3 and TRBJ2-1 proteins, this CDR3 gives the full variable domain: GAGVSQTPSNKVTEKGKYVELRCDPISGHTALYWYRQSLGQGPEFLIYFQGTGAADDSGLPNDRFFAVRPEGSVSTLKIQRTERGDSAVYLCASSLTQGLNEQFFGPGTRLTVL.